This T cell receptor (beta chain) was recovered during a study of PD-L1 blockade in urothelial cancer. Study-wide context: Among blood samples, the median T cell count was some 140,000.

Time point given: pretreatment peripheral blood. The cohort comprised individuals with locally advanced or metastatic urothelial carcinoma. Profiled with immunoSEQ multiplex PCR; TCRdb holds only in-frame clones, not every one. The data contain approximately 86,000 clones, roughly 80% of them singletons. This clone has a handful of counts. Antigen unknown. Trimming removed 2 bases from V and 3 bases from J, with 12 bases in between. The CDR3 runs 15 residues. Germline V gene lookup returns CDR1 MDHEN and CDR2 SYDVKM. The study, taken as a whole, reports: At the 3-week point, tumor-associated blood clones expanded more in durable-benefit patients. Lower than median blood TCR clonality before treatment predicted better survival.

This clonotype was sampled from a man aged 35-49 years with urothelial cancer. Sequencing used PBMCs, obtained around atezolizumab (anti-PD-L1) treatment. This rearrangement joins TRBV28 to TRBJ2-3; D call uncertain. The CDR3 region has the DNA TGTGCCAGCAGTTTACCTTCGTCCCTAACAGATACGCAGTATTTT. Translation: CASSLPSSLTDTQYF.